This TCR beta chain was captured in a study of blood T cell repertoires in COVID-19. V was trimmed by 2 bases and J by 1 base, leaving 15 bases between them. Germline assignment: CDR1 MNHEY and CDR2 SVGAGI. The CDR3 is 16 amino acids. Clones were read by immunoSEQ multiplex PCR, and TCRdb kept only the in-frame ones, dropping some. Among almost 250,000 clones listed, over 75% were seen once. The receptor was derived from a woman aged 50 to 65 with acute COVID-19. Sequencing was done on a sample of PBMCs or T cells enriched from blood (not recorded which). The chain has TRBV6-5 and TRBJ2-7; D perhaps matches TRBD1 (5 bases). The CDR3 DNA follows: TGTGCCAGCAGTTACAGCCGTTCAGGGCTTTCCTACGAGCAGTACTTC. Its protein is CASSYSRSGLSYEQYF.